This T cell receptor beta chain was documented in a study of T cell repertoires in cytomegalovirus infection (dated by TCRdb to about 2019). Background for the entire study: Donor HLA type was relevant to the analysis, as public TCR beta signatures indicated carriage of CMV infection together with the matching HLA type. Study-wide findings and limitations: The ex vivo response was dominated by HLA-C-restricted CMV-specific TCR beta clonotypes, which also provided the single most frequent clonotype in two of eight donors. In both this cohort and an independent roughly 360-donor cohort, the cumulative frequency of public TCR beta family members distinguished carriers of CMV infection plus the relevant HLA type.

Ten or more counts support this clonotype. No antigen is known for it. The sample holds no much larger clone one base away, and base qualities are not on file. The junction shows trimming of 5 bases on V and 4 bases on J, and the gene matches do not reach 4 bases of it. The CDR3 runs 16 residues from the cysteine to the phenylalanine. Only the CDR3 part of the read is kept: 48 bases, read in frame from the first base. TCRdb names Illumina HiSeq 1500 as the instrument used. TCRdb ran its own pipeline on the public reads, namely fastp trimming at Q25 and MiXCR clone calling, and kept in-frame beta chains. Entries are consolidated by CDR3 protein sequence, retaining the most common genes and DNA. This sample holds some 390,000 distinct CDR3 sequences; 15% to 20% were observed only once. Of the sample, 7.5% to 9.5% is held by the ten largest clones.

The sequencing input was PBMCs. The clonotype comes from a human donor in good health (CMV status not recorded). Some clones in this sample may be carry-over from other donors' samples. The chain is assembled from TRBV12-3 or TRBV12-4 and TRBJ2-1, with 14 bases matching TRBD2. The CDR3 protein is CASSRLAGGRYNEQFF. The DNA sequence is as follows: TGTGCCAGCAGTCGACTAGCGGGGGGGAGGTACAATGAGCAGTTCTTC.